The rows below give T cell receptor beta chains drawn from one sample of a study of blood T cell repertoires in COVID-19. Libraries were prepared by immunoSEQ multiplex PCR; TCRdb keeps only in-frame clonotypes and omits some of them. The table includes approximately 270,000 clones, 85% to 90% detected once. Sequencing was done on a sample of PBMCs or T cells enriched from blood (not recorded which). These receptor sequences come from a man aged 40-49 years who had recovered from COVID-19. Each CDR3 is given with its conserved first and last residue. Each record gives: V gene, J gene, clone size, CDR3 protein. Rows may omit the clone size; those that give it use once, few, many or a size class.

TRBV5-4	TRBJ2-2	.	CASSSRTSRPTGELFF
TRBV4-2	TRBJ2-5	.	CASSQANPGETQYF
TRBV29-1	TRBJ2-2	once	CRMKGDTGELFF
TRBV5-4	TRBJ1-2	.	CASSLWGVQPRGYTF
TRBV27	TRBJ1-4	.	CASSLVVREKLFF
TRBV4-1	TRBJ1-2	.	CASSQVGQGAAFNYGYTF
TRBV29-1	TRBJ2-1	.	CSVGRGQGGEQFF
TRBV18	TRBJ2-7	.	CASSLAGGREQYF
TRBV28	TRBJ2-1	.	CASSLAGWASGGAIINEQFF
TRBV4-2	TRBJ2-5	.	CASSQEAGGGAQYF
TRBV6-2/TRBV6-3	TRBJ2-1	once	CASSSTGELKQFF
TRBV9	TRBJ2-1	once	CASSVVEEQFF
TRBV2	TRBJ2-2	few	CASQDIMNTGELFF
TRBV29-1	TRBJ2-7	.	CSVVRGSHEQYF
TRBV11-2	TRBJ2-7	once	CASSWTSGEQYF
TRBV30	TRBJ1-2	.	CAWISDSYGYTF
TRBV27	TRBJ2-7	.	CASSLEGTGSSYEQYF
TRBV6-6	TRBJ1-1	once	CASSDQGVNTEAFF
TRBV7-9	TRBJ2-7	.	CASSLAPGRSHEQYF
TRBV15	TRBJ1-1	.	CATSRERAEAFF
TRBV10-3	TRBJ1-2	.	CAISESQNGYGYTF
TRBV4-3	TRBJ2-1	.	CASSQEIANNEQFF
TRBV7-9	TRBJ2-1	.	CASSLGRAGGYNEQFF
TRBV13	TRBJ2-1	.	CASFRSSYNEQFF
TRBV4-1	TRBJ1-6	.	CASSPPGAGPPLHF
TRBV25-1	TRBJ1-4	.	CASSGPPGTPRSEKLFF
TRBV5-5	TRBJ1-2	.	CASSLLDSGYDYGYTF
TRBV7-2	TRBJ1-3	.	CASSDREGNTIYF
TRBV24-1	TRBJ2-1	.	CATSDPGQADNEQFF
TRBV27	TRBJ1-6	.	CASSHQDRKDSPLHF
TRBV5-1	TRBJ2-2	once	CASSSGGFGGELFF
TRBV5-4	TRBJ1-1	.	CASSQGQPANTEAFF
TRBV18	TRBJ2-5	.	CASSPGQSQETQYF
TRBV2	TRBJ1-1	.	CASSEVPGGLNTEAFF
TRBV7-3	TRBJ2-1	.	CASSLGAGGIYNEQFF
TRBV4-2	TRBJ1-5	.	CASSQTGTQNQPQHF
TRBV15	TRBJ2-1	.	CATRAGFLADYNEQFF
TRBV28	TRBJ1-2	few	CASSSQGLYYGYTF
TRBV2	TRBJ1-1	.	CASSGNTKEAVNTEAFF
TRBV27	TRBJ2-1	.	CASSSTSGAFGEQFF
TRBV18	TRBJ2-5	.	CASSPNSQSAETQYF
TRBV29-1	TRBJ2-7	.	CSVYSGLLYEQYF
TRBV9	TRBJ2-3	.	CASSVGTSSDTQYF
TRBV19	TRBJ2-7	.	CASSIGAGYEQYF
TRBV5-6	TRBJ2-3	.	CASSLTAGGQYF
TRBV12-2	TRBJ2-7	few	CASRLDWTRIYEQYF
TRBV7-2	TRBJ2-3	.	CASSSDRGRTDTQYF
TRBV5-4	TRBJ1-1	.	CASSLPLRGGPYKNTEAFF
TRBV6-5	TRBJ1-2	.	CASSYADSNYGYTF
TRBV19	TRBJ2-7	.	CASSREVSSYEQYF
TRBV18	TRBJ1-1	.	CASSMYQGAGTEAFF
TRBV7-9	TRBJ1-2	.	CASSLRTGSYGYTF